These T cell receptor beta chains were read from a single sample in a study of blood T cell repertoires in COVID-19. Method: immunoSEQ multiplex PCR; TCRdb's copy keeps in-frame clones and lacks some. The sample yields about 32,000 clones, less than 95% seen once. Material: peripheral blood. These receptors were collected from a man in his 70s with active or convalescent COVID-19. CDR3s include the opening cysteine and the closing phenylalanine or tryptophan. The order of the fields is V gene, J gene, clone size, D gene, CDR3 protein, CDR3 DNA. A D gene is named only where the DNA matches it firmly. Clone size is stated in some rows and not others, as once, few, many or a class when expanded.

v_gene: TRBV19
j_gene: TRBJ1-3
abundance: -
d_gene: TRBD1
CDR3aa: CASRPARDRGTATIYF
CDR3nt: TGTGCCAGTAGGCCAGCGAGGGACAGGGGCACAGCTACCATATATTTT

v_gene: TRBV27
j_gene: TRBJ2-6
abundance: -
d_gene: -
CDR3aa: CATCRSGWASGANVLTF
CDR3nt: TGTGCCACATGCCGATCAGGGTGGGCCTCTGGGGCCAACGTCCTGACTTTC

v_gene: TRBV4-2
j_gene: TRBJ1-2
abundance: -
d_gene: -
CDR3aa: CASSQDWREGYGYTF
CDR3nt: TGTGCCAGCAGCCAAGATTGGAGGGAGGGCTATGGCTACACCTTC

v_gene: TRBV6-1
j_gene: TRBJ1-1
abundance: -
d_gene: -
CDR3aa: CASSEALRVSTEAFF
CDR3nt: TGTGCCAGCAGTGAAGCGCTGAGGGTGTCCACTGAAGCTTTCTTT

v_gene: TRBV24-1
j_gene: TRBJ2-3
abundance: -
d_gene: TRBD1
CDR3aa: CATSDSTGTADTQYF
CDR3nt: TGTGCCACCAGTGATTCGACAGGGACGGCAGATACGCAGTATTTT

v_gene: TRBV10-3
j_gene: TRBJ2-1
abundance: -
d_gene: TRBD2
CDR3aa: CAISDSGGPNEQFF
CDR3nt: TGTGCCATCAGTGACAGCGGGGGGCCGAATGAGCAGTTCTTC

v_gene: TRBV5-1
j_gene: TRBJ1-1
abundance: -
d_gene: TRBD1
CDR3aa: CASSSGQGSLPFF
CDR3nt: TGCGCCAGCAGCTCCGGACAGGGAAGTCTGCCTTTCTTT

v_gene: TRBV4-2
j_gene: TRBJ1-5
abundance: -
d_gene: TRBD1
CDR3aa: CASSPRPGTGAGGQPQHF
CDR3nt: TGTGCCAGCAGCCCACGTCCCGGGACAGGGGCAGGGGGTCAGCCCCAGCATTTT

v_gene: TRBV6-5
j_gene: TRBJ1-1
abundance: -
d_gene: -
CDR3aa: CASSRGLGHTEAFF
CDR3nt: TGTGCCAGCAGTAGGGGCCTCGGGCACACTGAAGCTTTCTTT

v_gene: TRBV7-9
j_gene: TRBJ1-1
abundance: -
d_gene: -
CDR3aa: CASSLQNTNTEAFF
CDR3nt: TGTGCCAGCAGCTTACAGAATACGAACACTGAAGCTTTCTTT

v_gene: TRBV29-1
j_gene: TRBJ1-1
abundance: -
d_gene: TRBD1
CDR3aa: CSVNDRGTEAFF
CDR3nt: TGCAGCGTGAATGACAGGGGAACTGAAGCTTTCTTT

v_gene: TRBV19
j_gene: TRBJ2-5
abundance: few
d_gene: TRBD1
CDR3aa: CASSISGQGAGETQYF
CDR3nt: TGTGCCAGTAGTATTTCTGGGCAGGGGGCAGGAGAGACCCAGTACTTC

v_gene: TRBV18
j_gene: TRBJ1-1
abundance: once
d_gene: TRBD1
CDR3aa: CASSRDRESAEAFF
CDR3nt: TGTGCCAGCTCAAGGGACAGGGAGAGCGCTGAAGCTTTCTTT

v_gene: TRBV10-3
j_gene: TRBJ1-1
abundance: -
d_gene: TRBD1
CDR3aa: CAIRRTGNTEAFF
CDR3nt: TGTGCCATCAGGAGGACAGGGAACACTGAAGCTTTCTTT

v_gene: TRBV7-8
j_gene: TRBJ1-5
abundance: -
d_gene: TRBD1
CDR3aa: CASSPRPRQGSQPQHF
CDR3nt: TGTGCCAGCAGCCCCAGACCCCGACAGGGGAGTCAGCCCCAGCATTTT

v_gene: TRBV18
j_gene: TRBJ2-5
abundance: -
d_gene: -
CDR3aa: CASSLSRVQETQYF
CDR3nt: TGTGCCAGCTCACTTTCGCGGGTTCAAGAGACCCAGTACTTC

v_gene: TRBV7-2
j_gene: TRBJ2-7
abundance: -
d_gene: -
CDR3aa: CASRQTPGIYEQYF
CDR3nt: TGTGCCAGCAGGCAAACTCCGGGGATCTACGAGCAGTACTTC

v_gene: TRBV12-5
j_gene: TRBJ1-1
abundance: -
d_gene: TRBD1
CDR3aa: CASGSLDRGTEAFF
CDR3nt: TGTGCTAGTGGTTCCTTAGACAGGGGCACTGAAGCTTTCTTT

v_gene: TRBV19
j_gene: TRBJ1-2
abundance: -
d_gene: TRBD1
CDR3aa: CASRDRASILGYGYTF
CDR3nt: TGTGCCAGTAGGGACAGGGCGAGCATTTTGGGATATGGCTACACCTTC

v_gene: TRBV19
j_gene: TRBJ1-2
abundance: -
d_gene: -
CDR3aa: CASNRVPSNYGYTF
CDR3nt: TGTGCCAGTAATCGAGTGCCGTCTAACTATGGCTACACCTTC

v_gene: TRBV4-1
j_gene: TRBJ2-5
abundance: -
d_gene: -
CDR3aa: CASSQDQTGRGTQYF
CDR3nt: TGCGCCAGCAGCCAAGATCAGACAGGAAGAGGGACCCAGTACTTC

v_gene: TRBV6-1
j_gene: TRBJ1-5
abundance: -
d_gene: -
CDR3aa: CASSEGPGEGNQPQHF
CDR3nt: TGTGCCAGCAGTGAAGGCCCGGGTGAAGGCAATCAGCCCCAGCATTTT

v_gene: TRBV7-9
j_gene: TRBJ1-2
abundance: -
d_gene: -
CDR3aa: CASSLGQHYGYTF
CDR3nt: TGTGCCAGCAGCTTAGGACAACACTATGGCTACACCTTC

v_gene: TRBV5-1
j_gene: TRBJ2-7
abundance: -
d_gene: TRBD2
CDR3aa: CASSPGLAGLPLSIEQYF
CDR3nt: TGCGCCAGCAGCCCAGGACTAGCGGGACTCCCTCTCTCGATCGAGCAGTACTTC

v_gene: TRBV5-6
j_gene: TRBJ1-5
abundance: -
d_gene: -
CDR3aa: CASSFGRGQYNQPQHF
CDR3nt: TGTGCCAGCAGCTTTGGTCGGGGACAATACAATCAGCCCCAGCATTTT

v_gene: TRBV5-1
j_gene: TRBJ2-7
abundance: -
d_gene: TRBD2
CDR3aa: CASSPAGLAGYEQYF
CDR3nt: TGCGCCAGCAGCCCGGCCGGCTTAGCGGGATACGAGCAGTACTTC

v_gene: TRBV18
j_gene: TRBJ2-2
abundance: -
d_gene: TRBD1
CDR3aa: CASSPPTRGRSTGELFF
CDR3nt: TGTGCCAGCTCACCACCAACGAGGGGGCGTAGCACCGGGGAGCTGTTTTTT

v_gene: TRBV5-1
j_gene: TRBJ1-4
abundance: -
d_gene: -
CDR3aa: CASSLAGTTNEKLFF
CDR3nt: TGCGCCAGCAGCTTGGCGGGGACAACTAATGAAAAACTGTTTTTT

v_gene: TRBV5-1
j_gene: TRBJ1-1
abundance: -
d_gene: -
CDR3aa: CASSLGDMNTEAFF
CDR3nt: TGCGCCAGCAGCTTGGGGGACATGAACACTGAAGCTTTCTTT

v_gene: TRBV6-6
j_gene: TRBJ1-1
abundance: -
d_gene: -
CDR3aa: CASSYQGGPTEAFF
CDR3nt: TGTGCCAGCAGTTATCAAGGAGGACCGACTGAAGCTTTCTTT

v_gene: TRBV18
j_gene: TRBJ2-1
abundance: once
d_gene: TRBD2
CDR3aa: CASSPGLGVYNEQFF
CDR3nt: TGTGCCAGCTCACCAGGACTAGGGGTCTACAATGAGCAGTTCTTC

v_gene: TRBV5-4
j_gene: TRBJ1-6
abundance: -
d_gene: TRBD1
CDR3aa: CASSLQGQMSSYNSPLHF
CDR3nt: TGTGCCAGCAGCCTGCAGGGACAGATGAGCTCCTATAATTCACCCCTCCACTTT